What follows are 13 T cell receptor beta chains derived from one specimen sequenced in a study of T cells in Graves' hyperthyroidism and ophthalmopathy (dated by TCRdb to about 2019). The library was made by multiplex PCR. The sequencer was an Illumina HiSeq 2000. Amplification of TCR beta CDR3 regions was carried out from RNA transcripts. The TCR CDR3 was subjected to a first round of RT-PCR using the HTBI primer set and the Qiagen OneStep RT-PCR kit. TCRdb passed the public sequencing reads through fastp at Q25 and MiXCR, retaining productive beta sequences. Each CDR3 protein appears once, grouped with its most common genes and DNA. The sample profile shows fewer than 550,000 distinct CDR3 sequences; 15% to 19% of them were found once. The ten largest clones represent 7.7% of the sample. Input material: blood. The origin of the receptors is a woman aged 18-35 years with Graves' hyperthyroidism.

On this clonotype itself: Germline and junction disagree at one end, which may indicate a read error. This rearrangement joins TRBV7-2 to TRBJ2-2; TRBD1 matches at 7 bases. The CDR3 has 17 amino acids. CDR1 is SGHTA, CDR2 FQGNSA, per germline. The chain's CDR3 is CASSIDRARANTGELVF. The CDR3 bases are TGTGCCAGCAGCATAGACAGGGCCCGCGCGAACACCGGGGAGCTGGTTTTT.

The chain employs TRBV5-5 and TRBJ2-7; TRBD2 is a possible D gene (7 bases). The V gene lost 4 bases and the J gene lost 2 bases, with 19 bases spanning the gap. CDR1 is SGHKS and CDR2 is YYEKEE in the germline V gene (reference sequence). The CDR3 sequence is 16 residues long. The CDR3 nucleotides are TGTGCCAGCAGCCTAACTCGGGAGGAGGGGGCCTACGAGCAGTACTTC. Its translation is CASSLTREEGAYEQYF.

There are many counts of this clonotype. The chain is built from TRBV6-1 and TRBJ2-2; possibly TRBD1 for D (6 bases). Germline lookup yields CDR1 MNHNS and CDR2 SASEGT. V lost 3 bases and J 0 bases, leaving 11 bases between the germline ends. The CDR3 sequence is 16 residues long. The CDR3 region is CASSEGAGPNTGELFF. CDR3 DNA: TGTGCCAGCAGTGAGGGGGCAGGTCCGAACACCGGGGAGCTGTTTTTT.

In its sample, this clonotype was seen many times. This chain joins TRBV7-2 and TRBJ2-3; TRBD2 matches at 14 bases. The CDR3 covers 16 residues. V was clipped by 2 bases and J by 8 bases; unmatched bases: 6. The germline CDR1 and CDR2 sequences are SGHTA and FQGNSA. This chain's CDR3 is CASSLQGLAGEATQYF. Written as DNA, the CDR3 is TGTGCCAGCAGCTTACAGGGACTAGCGGGAGAGGCTACGCAGTATTTT.

This clonotype has just one count. It may be a read error: a sequence one base away is much more abundant. J is TRBJ2-5 and V is TRBV4-1; D not resolved. The germline gives CDR1 MGHRA, CDR2 YSYEKL. The CDR3 is 17 amino acids. Trimming cost V 0 bases and J 1 base, with 15 bases left between them. The CDR3 coding sequence is TGCGCCAGCAGCCAAGAATCCCTACTGTCAGGCCAAGAGACCCAGTACTTC. The encoded protein is CASSQESLLSGQETQYF.

This clonotype was seen at least ten times. The chain has TRBV5-1 and TRBJ1-1; possible D gene TRBD1, 6 bases. Between the trimmed V and J ends, which lost 3 bases and 10 bases, there was a span of 13 bases. This CDR3 comprises 12 residues. Germline V gene lookup returns CDR1 SGHRS and CDR2 YFSETQ. CDR3: CASSSGGPGAFF. DNA for the CDR3: TGCGCCAGCAGCTCGGGGGGGCCGGGAGCTTTCTTT.

The CDR3: CSARDEGTVLARGGTDTQYF. DNA for the CDR3: TGCAGTGCTAGAGATGAAGGCACCGTACTAGCGAGGGGAGGCACAGATACGCAGTATTTT. The chain combines TRBV20-1 with TRBJ2-3, with 7 bases fitting TRBD2. The CDR3 runs 20 residues. Per the germline V gene, CDR1 is DFQATT and CDR2 is SNEGSKA (reference sequence). The V segment lost 0 bases and the J segment 1 base; nucleotides outside the gene matches: 19.

This clonotype was observed many times. The genes are TRBV5-1 and TRBJ2-1, with TRBD2 matching over 13 bases. Trimming removed 4 bases from V and 8 bases from J; junction bases left unmatched: 3. Looked up from germline, CDR1 is SGHRS and CDR2 is YFSETQ. The CDR3 totals 14 residues. The CDR3 protein is CASSTGTSGDEQFF. The CDR3 DNA is TGCGCCAGCAGCACCGGGACTAGCGGGGATGAGCAGTTCTTC.

This clonotype was counted at least ten times. The chain carries TRBV5-5 and TRBJ1-1; no clear D. Germline values: CDR1 SGHKS, CDR2 YYEKEE (reference sequence). The CDR3 loop spans 12 amino acids. V was pared by 1 base and J by 3 bases, with 4 bases between. CDR3 loop: CASSLWDTEAFF. The CDR3 nucleotides are TGTGCCAGCAGCTTGTGGGACACTGAAGCTTTCTTT.

This clonotype appeared many times. The V and J genes are TRBV30 and TRBJ2-1, with 8 bases aligning to TRBD2. Germline loops: CDR1 GTSNPN, CDR2 SVGIG (reference sequence). CDR3 length equals 15 residues. J lost 8 bases, V lost 4 bases, and 13 bases had no gene match. Here the CDR3 reads CAWTGRSGGGYEQFF. For the CDR3, the DNA is TGTGCCTGGACGGGGCGGAGTGGCGGGGGGTATGAGCAGTTCTTC.

This clonotype was observed many times. The rearrangement links TRBV18 to TRBJ1-6; tentatively, D is TRBD1 (6 bases). Per the germline V gene, CDR1 is KGHSH and CDR2 is LQKENI. The V gene lost 6 bases and the J gene lost 5 bases, with 14 bases spanning the gap. CDR3 length: 15 residues. CDR3 protein: CASSLRDTDNSPLHF. The CDR3 DNA is TGTGCCAGCTCCCTACGGGACACAGATAATTCACCCCTCCACTTT.

This clonotype was detected only a few times. This sequence joins TRBV7-9 and TRBJ2-2; possibly TRBD1 for D (5 bases). Germline V gene data show CDR1 as SEHNR and CDR2 as FQNEAQ (reference sequence). Trimming removed 3 bases from V and 3 bases from J, with 11 bases in between. The CDR3 has 15 residues. The CDR3, as DNA: TGTGCCAGCAGCTTCTTAAGGGGTTACACCGGGGAGCTGTTTTTT. This codes for CASSFLRGYTGELFF.

This clonotype was observed at least ten times. The chain links TRBV20-1 to TRBJ2-7; 7 nucleotides agree with TRBD2. The germline gives CDR1 DFQATT, CDR2 SNEGSKA (reference sequence). The ends lost 0 bases at V and 0 bases at J; junction bases unmatched: 5. The CDR3 is 15 residues long. The CDR3 loop is CSARDSAGSSYEQYF. The DNA for the CDR3 is TGCAGTGCTAGAGACTCAGCGGGGAGCTCCTACGAGCAGTACTTC.